This T cell receptor beta chain was found in a study of human T cells and chemical hapten exposure. TCRdb recomputed calls from the RACE reads with MiXCR, one row per CDR3 protein. The sample consists of tens of thousands of distinct CDR3 sequences, approximately 10% of them appearing once. In this sample, this clonotype turned up a few times. The V and J ends lost 2 bases and 1 base, in that order; junction bases with no gene match: 4. CDR1 and CDR2 (germline): SGHDN, FVKESK. This CDR3 is built from 16 residues. The time point: patch test 2, 6 weeks after DPC sensitization. Treatment noted: therapeutic diphenylcyclopropenone sensitization with weekly scalp DPC. Total RNA extraction was carried out from unfractionated whole blood.

The clonotype was recovered from a woman between 25 and 40 years old with alopecia areata. Some clones in this sample may be carry-over from other donors' samples. V usage is TRBV14 and J usage is TRBJ2-3; 9 bases are a match to TRBD1. The sequencing used whole blood, collected in connection with sensitization to the hapten diphenylcyclopropenone (DPC). CDR3: CASSQSTGGGTDTQYF. The CDR3, as DNA: TGTGCCAGCAGCCAATCCACAGGGGGCGGCACAGATACGCAGTATTTT.